The 25 T cell receptor beta chains below come from one sample, sequenced in a study of identifying expanded T cells in peripheral blood. Libraries were prepared by immunoSEQ multiplex PCR; TCRdb keeps only in-frame clonotypes and omits some of them. The sample includes 80,000 to 95,000 clones, around 88% of them seen just once. The sequencing input was blood. These receptors were taken from a person between 18 and 75 years old in good health.

The gene calls are TRBV7-8 and TRBJ2-2, with 8 bases matching TRBD2. With V trimmed by 1 base and J by 1 base, 5 bases remained unmatched. Looked up from germline, CDR1 is SGHVS and CDR2 is FQNEAQ. The CDR3 covers 17 residues. The CDR3 sequence: CASSLVVLAVNTGELFF. The DNA for the CDR3 is TGTGCCAGCAGCTTAGTTGTACTAGCGGTGAACACCGGGGAGCTGTTTTTT.

This clone turned up a few times. The sample has other DNA sequences that encode this CDR3 too. The V call is TRBV5-4, the J call TRBJ2-7; D is uncertain. Germline loops: CDR1 SGHNT, CDR2 YYREEE (reference sequence). V was clipped by 3 bases and J by 4 bases, with 5 bases between them. The CDR3 runs 11 residues. The CDR3 loop is CASSSPYEQYF. CDR3 DNA sequence: TGTGCCAGCAGCTCACCTTACGAGCAGTACTTC.

This chain joins TRBV6-1 and TRBJ2-1, with 7 positions matching TRBD2. The CDR3 loop spans 12 amino acids. V dropped 5 bases and J dropped 10; count of bases not matched to a gene: 5. The germline V gene has CDR1 MNHNS and CDR2 SASEGT. The CDR3 bases are TGTGCCAGCAGTTGGGGGGGTAGGGAGCAGTTCTTC. It translates to CASSWGGREQFF.

CDR3 DNA: TGTGCCAGCAGCCAGTCTTCAGGCCAGGGATCTGGAAACACCATATATTTT. As protein: CASSQSSGQGSGNTIYF. The rearrangement joins TRBV7-2 to TRBJ1-3, with D tentatively TRBD1 (5 bases). The CDR3 totals 17 residues. V was pared by 5 bases and J by 1 base, with 18 bases between. Germline V CDR1 and CDR2: SGHTA, FQGNSA.

This clone was counted a single time. The chain uses TRBV4-2 and TRBJ2-2; 13 bases match TRBD2. This CDR3 has 18 residues. CDR1 is LGHNA, CDR2 YNFKEQ, per germline. J lost 7 bases, V lost 1 base, and 9 bases had no gene match. The CDR3 DNA reads as TGTGCCAGCAGCCAAGCTTTCGGACTAGCGGGGGTAGGCGGGGAGCTGTTTTTT. Translated: CASSQAFGLAGVGGELFF.

This chain uses TRBV21-1 with TRBJ2-6; the DNA was not used to check the table's D call, TRBD1. TRBV21-1 is flagged as a pseudogene. The CDR3 length is 18 residues. The CDR3 loop is CASSKPGTGDAGANVLTF. CDR3 sequence (DNA): TGTGCCAGCAGCAAACCGGGGACAGGGGATGCTGGGGCCAACGTCCTGACTTTC.

The V gene is TRBV7-3, the J gene TRBJ2-2; D is perhaps TRBD1 (6 bases). The CDR3 loop spans 16 amino acids. The V end lost 5 bases, the J end lost 3 bases, and 16 bases lay between the germline ends. The germline CDR1 and CDR2 sequences are SGHTA and FQGTGA. The CDR3 region has the DNA TGTGCCAGCAGCCTATCATCCCCAGGGGACACCGGGGAGCTGTTTTTT. Amino acid sequence: CASSLSSPGDTGELFF.

This sequence joins TRBV5-5 and TRBJ1-4; no reliable D call. CDR1 and CDR2 (germline): SGHKS, YYEKEE (reference sequence). V was clipped by 4 bases and J by 7 bases, with 14 bases between them. This CDR3 has 14 residues. CDR3 nucleotides: TGTGCCAGCAGCCAGGCCGGGGATCCTGAAAAACTGTTTTTT. Translated: CASSQAGDPEKLFF.

The V call is TRBV18, the J call TRBJ2-3; tentatively, D is TRBD2 (5 bases). Per germline, CDR1 KGHSH and CDR2 LQKENI. V was trimmed by 3 bases and J by 1 base, leaving 17 bases between them. This CDR3 contains 17 residues. CDR3 sequence: CASSPDSQRQGTDTQYF. CDR3 coding DNA: TGTGCCAGCTCACCGGACTCCCAGCGGCAGGGCACAGATACGCAGTATTTT.

This clone was detected only once. This rearrangement joins TRBV5-3 to TRBJ2-2, with D possibly being TRBD1 or TRBD2 (7 bases each). TRBV5-3 is noted as an ORF with a role that remains uncertain. V shed 5 bases and J shed 5 bases, with 16 bases lying between them. This CDR3 comprises 15 residues. CDR3 sequence (DNA): TGTGCCAGAAGTCTCGACAGGGAGGGTACCGGGGAGCTGTTTTTT. Protein sequence: CARSLDREGTGELFF.

The chain uses TRBV5-1 and TRBJ2-7; perhaps TRBD1 as D (5 bases). Trimming pared 4 bases from V and 3 bases from J, leaving 11 bases between. Germline V CDR1 and CDR2: SGHRS, YFSETQ. The CDR3 length is 13 residues. The CDR3 DNA is TGCGCCAGCAGCACAGGACAAAACTACGAGCAGTACTTC. Encoded protein: CASSTGQNYEQYF.

The rearrangement links TRBV7-9 to TRBJ1-4; D is possibly TRBD1 (5 bases). The germline gives CDR1 SEHNR, CDR2 FQNEAQ (reference sequence). CDR3 length equals 15 residues. V was shortened by 3 bases and J by 0 bases, with 8 bases between the two germline ends. CDR3 sequence: CASSFRGTTNEKLFF. Written as DNA, the CDR3 is TGTGCCAGCAGCTTTCGGGGGACAACTAATGAAAAACTGTTTTTT.

A word on this clone: At one of its ends the junction is not consistent with the germline gene, which may arise from a read error. This chain connects TRBV5-1 to TRBJ1-1; perhaps TRBD1 as D (6 bases). Germline V lookup: CDR1 SGHRS, CDR2 YFSETQ. The CDR3 is made up of 14 amino acids. The CDR3 DNA reads TGCGCCAGCAGCTTGGTGGGCAGGGGAGACGCATTGGCATTT. Protein product: CASSLVGRGDALAF.

The genes are TRBV6-1 and TRBJ1-6; 7 bases align to TRBD1. The germline V gene has CDR1 MNHNS and CDR2 SASEGT. V shed 5 bases and J 7 bases; nucleotides not matched to a gene: 8. The CDR3 is 15 residues long. In nucleotides, the CDR3 is TGTGCCAGCAGTCAATCGAGACAGGGAAATTCACCCCTCCACTTT. It encodes CASSQSRQGNSPLHF.

This rearrangement joins TRBV30 to TRBJ1-1; no reliable D call. V was pared by 4 bases and J by 3 bases, with 12 bases between. Germline V lookup: CDR1 GTSNPN, CDR2 SVGIG (reference sequence). This CDR3 is built from 13 residues. This CDR3 reads CAWMVQPDTEAFF. In DNA, the CDR3 is TGTGCCTGGATGGTACAGCCGGACACTGAAGCTTTCTTT.

The V gene is TRBV10-3, the J gene TRBJ1-6; 7 nucleotides match TRBD1. The J segment lost 3 bases and the V segment lost 6 bases, leaving 5 bases of the junction unmatched. The V gene's germline CDR1 is ENHRY and CDR2 SYGVKD. The CDR3 runs 15 residues. CDR3 bases: TGTGCCATCAGCCTCGGACAGGACTATAATTCACCCCTCCACTTT. Translating gives CAISLGQDYNSPLHF.

The rearrangement joins TRBV28 to TRBJ2-7, with 9 bases aligning to TRBD1. V lost 4 bases and J lost 2; bases outside the gene matches: 6. Germline V CDR1 and CDR2: MDHEN, SYDVKM. CDR3 length equals 15 residues. The CDR3 protein is CASSYPGQGTYEQYF. The CDR3 nucleotides read TGTGCCAGCAGTTATCCGGGACAGGGAACCTACGAGCAGTACTTC. The full variable domain, with the rest looked up from reference TRBV28 and TRBJ2-7, is DVKVTQSSRYLVKRTGEKVFLECVQDMDHENMFWYRQDPGLGLRLIYFSYDVKMKEKGDIPEGYSVSREKKERFSLILESASTNQTSMYLCASSYPGQGTYEQYFGPGTRLTVT.

The J gene is TRBJ2-7, the V gene TRBV30, with D unclear. In germline, CDR1 is GTSNPN, CDR2 SVGIG (reference sequence). The V and J ends lost 0 bases and 7 bases respectively, with 10 bases between them. The CDR3 totals 12 residues. CDR3: CAWSVPQVEQYF. As DNA, the CDR3 is TGTGCCTGGAGTGTACCCCAGGTGGAGCAGTACTTC.

This sequence joins TRBV5-8 and TRBJ2-3; maybe TRBD1 (6 bases). CDR1 SGHTS and CDR2 YDEGEE come from the germline V gene. There are 14 residues in the CDR3. Trimming took off 5 bases at V and 2 bases at J, with 12 bases between the two ends. CDR3 DNA sequence: TGTGCCAGCAGGCTGACAGGACTCACAGATACGCAGTATTTT. It encodes CASRLTGLTDTQYF.

The rearrangement joins TRBV6-1 to TRBJ2-5; D ambiguous. V lost 5 bases and J 4 bases, leaving 5 bases between the germline ends. CDR1 is MNHNS and CDR2 is SASEGT in the germline V gene. This CDR3 spans 11 amino acids. The CDR3, as DNA: TGTGCCAGCAGTACTCGAGAGACCCAGTACTTC. Residues: CASSTRETQYF.

The chain joins TRBV9 to TRBJ1-3; 9 bases agree with TRBD1. This CDR3 contains 12 residues. Germline trimming cut 0 bases from V and 14 bases from J; bases unmatched to any gene: 3. Germline-derived CDR1 and CDR2 are SGDLS and YYNGEE. CDR3 in DNA: TGTGCCAGCAGCGTAGAGGGGACAGGGCTATATTTT. It translates to CASSVEGTGLYF. The full variable domain, its missing parts supplied by reference TRBV9 and TRBJ1-3, is DSGVTQTPKHLITATGQRVTLRCSPRSGDLSVYWYQQSLDQGLQFLIQYYNGEERAKGNILERFSAQQFPDLHSELNLSSLELGDSALYFCASSVEGTGLYFGEGSWLTVV.

V and J are TRBV7-9 and TRBJ2-1; the D gene could be TRBD1 or TRBD2 (6 bases each). CDR1 SEHNR and CDR2 FQNEAQ come from the germline V gene (reference sequence). V was clipped by 1 base and J by 9 bases, with 7 bases between them. This CDR3 region has 12 residues. CDR3 sequence: CASSLEGGEQFF. Here the CDR3 DNA reads TGTGCCAGCAGCTTAGAGGGGGGTGAGCAGTTCTTC.

The chain links TRBV7-9 to TRBJ2-3, with D hard to call. The CDR3 consists of 15 residues. Germline loops: CDR1 SEHNR, CDR2 FQNEAQ (reference sequence). The V end was cut by 1 base, the J end by 1 base, with 9 bases between. This CDR3 reads CASSLGAAGTDTQYF. CDR3 nucleotide sequence: TGTGCCAGCAGCTTAGGGGCGGCTGGCACAGATACGCAGTATTTT.

The V and J genes are TRBV19 and TRBJ2-1; a weak D match, TRBD1 (6 bases). Between the trimmed V and J ends, which lost 4 bases and 0 bases, there was a span of 7 bases. From germline, CDR1 is LNHDA and CDR2 SQIVND (reference sequence). This CDR3 contains 14 residues. The CDR3 spells CASSRDISYNEQFF. In nucleotides, the CDR3 is TGTGCCAGTAGTAGGGACATCTCCTACAATGAGCAGTTCTTC.

The rearrangement links TRBV28 to TRBJ2-7; 8 bases are shared with TRBD1. Germline lookup yields CDR1 MDHEN and CDR2 SYDVKM. The CDR3 is 14 amino acids. V shed 8 bases and J 5 bases; nucleotides not matched to a gene: 11. In DNA, the CDR3 is TGTGCCAGCGGTGCATCGGACAGGGTTGACGAGCAGTACTTC. Amino acid sequence: CASGASDRVDEQYF. The variable domain in full, completed from reference TRBV28 and TRBJ2-7, reads DVKVTQSSRYLVKRTGEKVFLECVQDMDHENMFWYRQDPGLGLRLIYFSYDVKMKEKGDIPEGYSVSREKKERFSLILESASTNQTSMYLCASGASDRVDEQYFGPGTRLTVT.